These 18 T cell receptor beta chains came from one sample sequenced in a study of identical twins. TCRdb passed the 5' RACE reads through MiXCR, listing each CDR3 protein once. The sample carries 100,000 or so distinct CDR3 sequences, about 6.1% recorded once. The sample was memory T cells sorted from blood. These receptors were collected from a woman in her forties or fifties in good health.

This clonotype was observed many times. V usage is TRBV4-1 and J usage is TRBJ2-3; D uncertain. V was cut by 1 base and J by 3 bases, with 2 bases left in between. Germline CDR1 reads MGHRA; CDR2 reads YSYEKL. CDR3 size: 12 residues. The CDR3 loop is CASSQATDTQYF. CDR3 coding DNA: TGCGCCAGCAGCCAAGCGACAGATACGCAGTATTTT.

The chain carries TRBV6-5 and TRBJ1-1; D gene uncertain. The germline V gene has CDR1 MNHEY and CDR2 SVGAGI. V lost 1 base, J lost 6 bases, and 15 bases lay in between. There are 15 residues in the CDR3. The CDR3 coding sequence is TGTGCCAGCAGTTACTTGGCCTCCTCACTCGCTGAAGCTTTCTTT. Encoded protein: CASSYLASSLAEAFF.

This clonotype was observed at least ten times. The J gene is TRBJ2-5, the V gene TRBV20-1, with unresolved D. Trimming took off 3 bases at V and 3 bases at J, with 8 bases between the two ends. Per germline, CDR1 DFQATT and CDR2 SNEGSKA (reference sequence). The CDR3 is 12 residues long. CDR3 nucleotide sequence: TGCAGTGCTAGTGATTTCGAAGAGACCCAGTACTTC. It codes for CSASDFEETQYF.

This clonotype appeared many times. The chain joins TRBV20-1 to TRBJ2-5; D is perhaps TRBD2 (5 bases). CDR3 length: 15 residues. Trimming left V 5 bases short and J 5 bases short, with 21 bases between. Looked up from germline, CDR1 is DFQATT and CDR2 is SNEGSKA (reference sequence). The CDR3, as DNA: TGCAGTGCTTGGCCCGTCCGGAGGTTGGAGGAGACCCAGTACTTC. It codes for CSAWPVRRLEETQYF.

This chain connects TRBV11-3 to TRBJ2-7, with D uncertain. The CDR3 sequence is 13 residues long. Trimming pared 0 bases from V and 7 bases from J, leaving 10 bases between. Germline lookup yields CDR1 SGHNT and CDR2 YENEEA. CDR3 region: CASSLDAFGEQYV. The CDR3 nucleotides read TGTGCCAGCAGCTTAGATGCCTTTGGGGAGCAGTACGTC.

The sample holds many counts of this clonotype. This sequence joins TRBV30 and TRBJ2-1; 9 nucleotides align to TRBD2. CDR1 and CDR2 (germline): GTSNPN, SVGIG (reference sequence). CDR3 length: 12 amino acids. J gave up 8 bases and V 6 bases, and 5 bases lay outside the gene matches. CDR3 amino acids: CACLAGAHEQFF. The CDR3 DNA is TGTGCCTGCTTAGCGGGAGCGCATGAGCAGTTCTTC.

This clonotype appeared many times. The gene calls are TRBV6-5 and TRBJ2-5; TRBD2 matches at 11 bases. This CDR3 region has 15 residues. Trimming at V came to 5 bases and at J to 3 bases, leaving 5 bases not matched to a gene. Germline CDR1 reads MNHEY; CDR2 reads SVGAGI. CDR3 residues: CASSQPGLAEETQYF. In DNA form, the CDR3 reads TGTGCCAGCAGTCAACCGGGACTAGCGGAAGAGACCCAGTACTTC.

This clonotype was seen ten or more times. This sequence joins TRBV19 and TRBJ1-5; D might be TRBD1 (6 bases). The CDR3 length is 15 residues. V lost 7 bases, J lost 6 bases, and 19 bases lay in between. Germline-derived CDR1 and CDR2 are LNHDA and SQIVND (reference sequence). CDR3 sequence (DNA): TGTGCCAGTAACCCCGGTGAGGGGGTAGCTCAGCCCCAGCATTTT. Translating it yields CASNPGEGVAQPQHF.

This clonotype was observed a handful of times. The V call is TRBV7-8, the J call TRBJ1-5; possibly TRBD1 for D (5 bases). CDR1 is SGHVS and CDR2 is FQNEAQ in the germline V gene. Trimming cost V 5 bases and J 5 bases, with 16 bases left between them. The CDR3 is 15 residues long. CDR3 region: CASSHSGNGDQPQHF. The CDR3 bases are TGTGCCAGCAGCCACTCAGGGAACGGGGATCAGCCCCAGCATTTT.

This clonotype was recorded many times. The chain links TRBV19 to TRBJ2-3, with D perhaps matching TRBD1 or TRBD2 (5 bases each). The V gene lost 3 bases and the J gene lost 7 bases, with 14 bases spanning the gap. The CDR3 is 14 residues long. Germline-derived CDR1 and CDR2 are LNHDA and SQIVND (reference sequence). CDR3 DNA sequence: TGTGCCAGTAGTATTGGGCAGGGACCCTATACGCAGTATTTT. Protein sequence: CASSIGQGPYTQYF.

At least ten counts were recorded for this clonotype. V and J are TRBV6-2 or TRBV6-3 and TRBJ2-2; 9 bases match TRBD2. This CDR3 contains 16 residues. CDR1 is MNHEY and CDR2 is SVGEGT in the germline V gene. V shed 4 bases, J shed 4 bases, and the junction held 7 bases outside the gene matches. In nucleotides, the CDR3 is TGTGCCAGCAGTTTAATAGCGGGAGTCGTCACCGGGGAGCTGTTTTTT. This translates into CASSLIAGVVTGELFF.

The chain combines TRBV5-1 with TRBJ2-1; 12 positions match TRBD2. CDR1 and CDR2 from the germline V gene are SGHRS and YFSETQ. Germline trimming cut 6 bases from V and 7 bases from J; bases unmatched to any gene: 2. The CDR3 contains 13 residues. This chain's CDR3 is CASKGLAGNEQFF. The DNA of the CDR3 is TGCGCCAGCAAAGGACTAGCGGGGAATGAGCAGTTCTTC.

This clonotype has just a few counts. The CDR3 nucleotides read TGTGCCAGCAGTCCCGGGATAAAGGGAGAAAAACTGTTTTTT. Translation gives CASSPGIKGEKLFF. The V call is TRBV27, the J call TRBJ1-4; D call uncertain. CDR1 and CDR2 from the germline V gene are MNHEY and SMNVEV (reference sequence). Trimming took 5 bases from V and 8 from J, leaving 15 bases between them. The CDR3 loop spans 14 amino acids.

V usage is TRBV19 and J usage is TRBJ2-5, with 8 positions matching TRBD1. In germline, CDR1 is LNHDA, CDR2 SQIVND (reference sequence). The CDR3 consists of 15 residues. The V gene end was trimmed by 4 bases and the J gene end by 2 bases; junction bases not matched to a gene: 6. The CDR3 sequence is CASSTGTGRQETQYF. The DNA of the CDR3 is TGTGCCAGTAGTACCGGGACAGGACGGCAAGAGACCCAGTACTTC.

This clonotype was recorded many times. V and J are TRBV20-1 and TRBJ2-4; D not resolved. Trimming cost V 5 bases and J 0 bases, with 8 bases left between them. The V gene's germline CDR1 is DFQATT and CDR2 SNEGSKA (reference sequence). This CDR3 is built from 13 residues. The CDR3 loop reads CSAPSLAKNIQYF. DNA for the CDR3: TGCAGTGCTCCCTCCCTAGCCAAAAACATTCAGTACTTC.

This clonotype was counted at least ten times. The chain joins TRBV4-1 to TRBJ2-3; 8 bases are shared with TRBD1. Germline CDR1 MGHRA, CDR2 YSYEKL. Unmatched junction bases numbered 13, after V lost 0 bases and J lost 2 bases. This CDR3 region has 19 residues. This CDR3 reads CASSQDQGSGQGYTDTQYF. CDR3 in DNA: TGCGCCAGCAGCCAAGATCAAGGCAGTGGACAGGGCTACACAGATACGCAGTATTTT.

This clonotype appeared a few times. This chain uses TRBV6-2 or TRBV6-3 with TRBJ2-4; D unclear. The CDR3 extends over 12 amino acids. V lost 0 bases and J 9 bases, leaving 6 bases between the germline ends. Per the germline V gene, CDR1 is MNHEY and CDR2 is SVGEGT. The CDR3 DNA reads as TGTGCCAGCAGTTACTCAACGGGCATTCAGTACTTC. It specifies CASSYSTGIQYF.

This clonotype was found many times. The rearrangement links TRBV29-1 to TRBJ2-3; D gene unclear. The CDR3 is made up of 12 amino acids. Trimming removed 7 bases at V and 1 base at J, with 9 bases between. Germline-derived CDR1 and CDR2 are SQVTM and ANQGSEA. This chain's CDR3 is CSGAYRTDTQYF. The DNA for the CDR3 is TGCAGCGGGGCGTACCGCACAGATACGCAGTATTTT.